The 18 T cell receptor beta chains reported below all come from one sample, sequenced in a study of shared clonotypes between healthy human individuals. Measured with immunoSEQ multiplex PCR; TCRdb has only the in-frame clones, and not every one. The sample has over 2 million clones; about 90% are singletons. The source material was naive CD4+ T cells from PBMCs. Stated subset: CD45RA+ positively selected. The receptors were gathered from a man aged 18-30 years in good health. Some clones in this sample may be carry-over from other donors' samples.

The chain links TRBV5-4 to TRBJ1-1; D may be TRBD1 (5 bases). V was pared by 4 bases and J by 0 bases, with 13 bases between. The V gene's germline CDR1 is SGHNT and CDR2 YYREEE (reference sequence). The CDR3 contains 15 residues. The CDR3 nucleotides read TGTGCCAGCAGCCCCCAGACAGACATGAACACTGAAGCTTTCTTT. Protein product: CASSPQTDMNTEAFF. The entire variable domain, with the rest obtained from reference TRBV5-4 and TRBJ1-1, is as follows: ETGVTQSPTHLIKTRGQQVTLRCSSQSGHNTVSWYQQALGQGPQFIFQYYREEENGRGNFPPRFSGLQFPNYSSELNVNALELDDSALYLCASSPQTDMNTEAFFGQGTRLTVV.

CDR3 region: CASSVGTHNQPQHF. CDR3 sequence (DNA): TGTGCCAGCAGTGTCGGGACGCATAATCAGCCCCAGCATTTT. The chain couples TRBV6-5 to TRBJ1-5, with D perhaps TRBD1 (5 bases). CDR3 size: 14 residues. CDR1 and CDR2 (germline): MNHEY, SVGAGI. V gave up 5 bases and J gave up 4 bases, with 12 bases separating them.

Concerning this clone itself: This same CDR3 is encoded by further DNA sequences in the sample. This chain uses TRBV30 with TRBJ1-2; D gene ambiguous. The germline gives CDR1 GTSNPN, CDR2 SVGIG (reference sequence). This CDR3 contains 12 residues. V lost 3 bases to trimming and J lost 4 bases, with 9 bases between them. CDR3 residues: CAWSTGLYGYTF. The CDR3 DNA sequence: TGTGCCTGGAGCACGGGCCTCTATGGCTACACCTTC.

A remark on this clone: This specimen includes other DNA sequences encoding the same CDR3. The gene calls are TRBV9 and TRBJ2-6; the D call may be TRBD1 or TRBD2 (5 bases each). Trimming stripped 2 bases from V and 0 bases from J, with 6 bases between. CDR1 is SGDLS, CDR2 YYNGEE, per germline. The CDR3 totals 15 residues. CDR3 bases: TGTGCCAGCAGCGTGGGGGTCTCTGGGGCCAACGTCCTGACTTTC. This codes for CASSVGVSGANVLTF.

Regarding this clone: Other DNA sequences in the sample encode the same CDR3. J is TRBJ2-3 and V is TRBV9; D remains ambiguous. Germline V gene data show CDR1 as SGDLS and CDR2 as YYNGEE. The CDR3 totals 12 residues. Trimming pared 3 bases from V and 2 bases from J, leaving 4 bases between. CDR3 protein: CASSANTDTQYF. The CDR3 DNA is TGTGCCAGCAGCGCCAACACAGATACGCAGTATTTT.

This clone came up once. The rearrangement uses TRBV25-1 and TRBJ2-5; the D gene is possibly TRBD1 (6 bases). Per the germline V gene, CDR1 is MGHDK and CDR2 is SYGVNS. Trimming took off 7 bases at V and 1 base at J, with 16 bases between the two ends. This CDR3 is 15 amino acids long. CDR3 DNA: TGTGCCAGCACTAAAGACCAGGGGCTCCAAGAGACCCAGTACTTC. Encoded protein: CASTKDQGLQETQYF. Full variable domain (missing parts from reference TRBV25-1 and TRBJ2-5): EADIYQTPRYLVIGTGKKITLECSQTMGHDKMYWYQQDPGMELHLIHYSYGVNSTEKGDLSSESTVSRIRTEHFPLTLESARPSHTSQYLCASTKDQGLQETQYFGPGTRLLVL.

The chain recombines TRBV14 with TRBJ2-7, with D uncertain. Trimming took 2 bases from V and 5 from J, leaving 4 bases between them. The CDR3 sequence is 11 residues long. CDR1 and CDR2 from the germline V gene are SGHDN and FVKESK. The CDR3, as DNA: TGTGCCAGCAGCCAAATGCACGAGCAGTACTTC. This codes for CASSQMHEQYF.

This chain joins TRBV28 and TRBJ1-1, with D uncertain. This CDR3 comprises 14 residues. V lost 5 bases to trimming and J lost 7 bases, with 17 bases between them. Germline CDR1 and CDR2: MDHEN and SYDVKM. CDR3 sequence reads: CASSLPAGQGEAFF. The CDR3 nucleotides are TGTGCCAGCAGTCTCCCCGCGGGCCAAGGTGAAGCTTTCTTT.

This clone has more than one count but fewer than ten. This chain connects TRBV7-2 to TRBJ2-6; TRBD1 matches 9 bases. The CDR3 covers 16 residues. V dropped 5 bases and J dropped 1; count of bases not matched to a gene: 3. The germline gives CDR1 SGHTA, CDR2 FQGNSA. Written as DNA, the CDR3 is TGTGCCAGCAGCCGGGACAGGGTGTCTGGGGCCAACGTCCTGACTTTC. Its translation is CASSRDRVSGANVLTF.

The V and J genes are TRBV28 and TRBJ2-7, with D possibly being TRBD1 (7 bases). The CDR3 runs 15 residues. CDR1 and CDR2 (germline): MDHEN, SYDVKM. Trimming removed 6 bases at V and 4 bases at J, with 19 bases between. The CDR3 reads CASSPPGGYRYEQYF. CDR3 nucleotide sequence: TGTGCCAGCAGCCCGCCAGGGGGGTATCGTTACGAGCAGTACTTC.

The chain uses TRBV6-1 and TRBJ1-1; D gene ambiguous. V was shortened by 7 bases and J by 4 bases, with 10 bases between the two germline ends. The CDR3 loop spans 12 amino acids. Germline lookup yields CDR1 MNHNS and CDR2 SASEGT. The CDR3 coding sequence is TGTGCCAGCACTTCCTCAGGCACTGAAGCTTTCTTT. It yields the protein CASTSSGTEAFF.

The gene calls are TRBV7-2 and TRBJ2-7; D might be TRBD2 (6 bases). V lost 1 base to trimming and J lost 3 bases, with 13 bases between them. CDR1 is SGHTA and CDR2 is FQGNSA in the germline V gene. The CDR3 covers 15 residues. The CDR3 coding sequence is TGTGCCAGCAGCTTAGTGGCGGGACCGCGCTACGAGCAGTACTTC. This gives the protein CASSLVAGPRYEQYF. The full variable domain, in which reference TRBV7-2 and TRBJ2-7 provide the parts outside the CDR3, is GAGVSQSPSNKVTEKGKDVELRCDPISGHTALYWYRQSLGQGLEFLIYFQGNSAPDKSGLPSDRFSAERTGGSVSTLTIQRTQQEDSAVYLCASSLVAGPRYEQYFGPGTRLTVT.

V and J are TRBV4-2 and TRBJ2-3; D is unclear. The CDR3 is made up of 17 amino acids. Germline V gives CDR1 LGHNA, CDR2 YNFKEQ. Trimming left V 0 bases short and J 0 bases short, with 13 bases between. CDR3 protein: CASSQDRSLTSTDTQYF. The CDR3 nucleotides are TGTGCCAGCAGCCAAGATCGTTCCTTAACTAGCACAGATACGCAGTATTTT.

The J gene is TRBJ2-7, the V gene TRBV27; D gene uncertain. The germline V gene has CDR1 MNHEY and CDR2 SMNVEV (reference sequence). V was cut by 2 bases and J by 1 base, with 6 bases left in between. The CDR3 is 13 amino acids. The CDR3 is CASSLRFSYEQYF. The CDR3 DNA reads TGTGCCAGCAGTTTAAGGTTTTCCTACGAGCAGTACTTC.

This clone appeared a single time. CDR3 sequence reads: CASSLWRGTGTLSGQPQHF. CDR3 coding DNA: TGTGCCAGCAGTTTATGGAGGGGGACAGGGACGTTGTCCGGTCAGCCCCAGCATTTT. The rearrangement joins TRBV28 to TRBJ1-5; TRBD1 agrees at 9 bases. Trimming took 0 bases from V and 6 from J; bases not matched to a gene: 15. Germline V CDR1 and CDR2: MDHEN, SYDVKM. The CDR3 extends over 19 amino acids. Complete variable domain (other parts from reference TRBV28 and TRBJ1-5): DVKVTQSSRYLVKRTGEKVFLECVQDMDHENMFWYRQDPGLGLRLIYFSYDVKMKEKGDIPEGYSVSREKKERFSLILESASTNQTSMYLCASSLWRGTGTLSGQPQHFGDGTRLSIL.

This chain connects TRBV6-6 to TRBJ2-1; D gene uncertain. V was cut by 2 bases and J by 6 bases, with 14 bases left in between. This CDR3 is 15 amino acids long. Germline CDR1 reads MNHNY; CDR2 reads SVGAGI (reference sequence). The CDR3 DNA reads as TGTGCCAGCAGTTACGGGCTGCCCCCCACCAATGAGCAGTTCTTC. Its translation is CASSYGLPPTNEQFF.

V and J are TRBV5-6 and TRBJ2-7; D perhaps matches TRBD2 (7 bases). V was clipped by 4 bases and J by 5 bases, with 10 bases between them. CDR1 is SGHDT, CDR2 YYEEEE, per germline. This CDR3 is built from 12 residues. The CDR3 sequence is CASSGGADEQYF. The CDR3 DNA reads TGTGCCAGCAGCGGGGGGGCCGACGAGCAGTACTTC.

V usage is TRBV5-1 and J usage is TRBJ1-3; D remains unclear. Between the trimmed V and J ends, which lost 0 bases and 1 base, there was a span of 14 bases. Looked up from germline, CDR1 is SGHRS and CDR2 is YFSETQ. The length of the CDR3 is 17 residues. The CDR3 DNA reads as TGCGCCAGCAGCTTGGAAGGCAGTGCGCCTTCTGGAAACACCATATATTTT. It encodes CASSLEGSAPSGNTIYF.